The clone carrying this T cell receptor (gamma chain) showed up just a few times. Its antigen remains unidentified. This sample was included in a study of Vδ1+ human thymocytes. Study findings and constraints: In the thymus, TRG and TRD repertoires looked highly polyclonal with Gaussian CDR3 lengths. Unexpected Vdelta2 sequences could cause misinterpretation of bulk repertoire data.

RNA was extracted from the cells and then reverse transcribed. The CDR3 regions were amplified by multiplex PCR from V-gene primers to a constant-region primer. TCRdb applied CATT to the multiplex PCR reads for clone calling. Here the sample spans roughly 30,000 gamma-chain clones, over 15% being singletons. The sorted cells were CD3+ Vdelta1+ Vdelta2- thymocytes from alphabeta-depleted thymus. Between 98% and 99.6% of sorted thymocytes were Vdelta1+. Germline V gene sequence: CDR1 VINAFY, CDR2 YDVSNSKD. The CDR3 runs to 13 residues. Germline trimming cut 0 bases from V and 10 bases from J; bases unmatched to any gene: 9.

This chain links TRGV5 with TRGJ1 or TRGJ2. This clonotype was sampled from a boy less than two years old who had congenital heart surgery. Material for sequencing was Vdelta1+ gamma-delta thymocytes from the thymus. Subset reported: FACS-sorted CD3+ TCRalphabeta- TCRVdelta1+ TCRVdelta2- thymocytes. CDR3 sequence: CATWDRGCDKKLF. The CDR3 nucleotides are TGTGCCACCTGGGACAGGGGATGCGACAAGAAACTCTTT.